A single TCR beta chain is shown here with its context. The CDR3 runs to 16 residues. After removal of 1 base from V and 5 bases from J, the junction contained 10 bases not matched to a gene. In germline, CDR1 is GTSNPN, CDR2 SVGIG (reference sequence). Sequencing was performed with immunoSEQ multiplex PCR; in TCRdb, only in-frame clones are kept and a portion is missing. This table holds about 30,000 clones, roughly 90% found once. The sample is drawn from a study of T cells in tuberculosis. Time point defined: new active TB diagnosis, blood taken before or within 7 days of starting treatment. The sample was PBMCs, taken at tuberculosis diagnosis. This TCR was recovered from an adult with tuberculosis. The V and J genes are TRBV30 and TRBJ1-4, with TRBD1 matching 7 bases. The CDR3 sequence is CAWSASPGQRNEKLFF. CDR3 nucleotides: TGTGCCTGGAGTGCATCTCCGGGACAGAGGAATGAAAAACTGTTTTTT.